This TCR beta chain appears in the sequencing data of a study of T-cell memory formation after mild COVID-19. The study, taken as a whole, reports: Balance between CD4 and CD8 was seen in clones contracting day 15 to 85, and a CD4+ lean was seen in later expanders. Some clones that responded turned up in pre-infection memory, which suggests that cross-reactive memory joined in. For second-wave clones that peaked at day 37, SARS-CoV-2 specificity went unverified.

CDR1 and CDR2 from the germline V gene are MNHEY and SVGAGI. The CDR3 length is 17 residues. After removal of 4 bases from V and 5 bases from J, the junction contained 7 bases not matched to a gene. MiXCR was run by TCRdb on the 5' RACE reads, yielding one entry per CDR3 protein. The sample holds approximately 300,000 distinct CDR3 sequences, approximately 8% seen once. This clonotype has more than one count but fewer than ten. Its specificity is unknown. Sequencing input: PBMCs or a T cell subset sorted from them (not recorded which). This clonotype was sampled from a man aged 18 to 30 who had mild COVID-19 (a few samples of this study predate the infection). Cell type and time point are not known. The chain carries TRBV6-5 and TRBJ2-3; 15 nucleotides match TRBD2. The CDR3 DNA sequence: TGTGCCAGCAGTTCGGGACTAGCGGGGGGCCAGGTAGATACGCAGTATTTT. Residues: CASSSGLAGGQVDTQYF.